Many counts were recorded for the clone carrying this T cell receptor beta chain. Its target is unknown. As the template, RNA transcripts were used to amplify TCR beta CDR3 regions. After a first-round RT-PCR with HTBI primers, a second-round multiplex PCR was run. One entry per CDR3 protein, called by TCRdb with MiXCR from the multiplex PCR reads. The sample lists 1 million to 1.3 million distinct CDR3 sequences; roughly 35% were seen once. In germline, CDR1 is SGHAT, CDR2 FQNNGV. V lost 5 bases to trimming and J lost 7 bases, with 11 bases between them. This CDR3 is 13 amino acids long. The data belong to a study of Graves' ophthalmopathy and Graves' hyperthyroidism. About the research overall: No progression to ophthalmopathy over 18 months defined stable hyperthyroidism.

Other autoimmune diseases, uncontrolled infections, pregnancy and lactation each led to patient exclusion. General study findings and limits: The model predicted progression of ophthalmopathy with a sensitivity of roughly 65%, and its specificity was about 76%. Detection in blood was also observed for most expanded thyroid clonotypes above 0.001 frequency.

The chain couples TRBV11-2 to TRBJ2-2; TRBD2 is a possible D gene (6 bases). Source material: peripheral blood or thyroid tissue (not recorded which). The receptor was derived from an adult man with Graves' hyperthyroidism. For the CDR3, the DNA is TGTGCCAGCAGCCAACTAGCTGGCGGGGAGCTGTTTTTT. Protein product: CASSQLAGGELFF. Using reference TRBV11-2 and TRBJ2-2 for the parts outside the CDR3, the full variable domain is EAGVAQSPRYKIIEKRQSVAFWCNPISGHATLYWYQQILGQGPKLLIQFQNNGVVDDSQLPKDRFSAERLKGVDSTLKIQPAKLEDSAVYLCASSQLAGGELFFGEGSRLTVL.